This is a list of T cell receptor beta chains from one sample in a study of T cells in Graves' hyperthyroidism and ophthalmopathy. TCRdb re-called the multiplex PCR reads through MiXCR, storing one row per CDR3 protein. The sample lists approximately 600,000 distinct CDR3 sequences, approximately 14% seen once, with about 5.8% in the top ten. Sequencing used blood. Receptor source: a woman aged 25 to 45 with Graves' hyperthyroidism that later progressed to Graves' ophthalmopathy. CDR3s include the opening cysteine and the closing phenylalanine or tryptophan. The D gene is left open where the match is weak. The size field is filled for only some rows; it gives once, few, many or a size class.

j_call d_call clone_size v_call cdr3_aa cdr3_nt
TRBJ2-1 - many TRBV12-5 CASGLVKAGADEQFF TGTGCTAGTGGTTTGGTAAAGGCAGGGGCAGATGAGCAGTTCTTC
TRBJ2-3 TRBD2 few TRBV5-4 CASSWTSDDTQYF TGTGCCAGCAGCTGGACTAGCGACGATACGCAGTATTTT
TRBJ2-1 TRBD2 - TRBV28 CASRPPPGLAYHEQFF TGTGCCAGCAGGCCTCCCCCGGGACTAGCATACCATGAGCAGTTCTTC
TRBJ1-6 TRBD1 many TRBV18 CASSPGQGGNSPLHF TGTGCCAGCTCACCCGGACAGGGTGGGAATTCACCCCTCCACTTT
TRBJ2-7 - many TRBV10-3 CASTRDTRYEQYF TGTGCCTCGACTCGGGACACACGGTACGAGCAGTACTTC
TRBJ2-1 - many TRBV7-3 CASSPRSGNNEQFF TGTGCCAGCAGCCCCCGTAGTGGCAACAATGAGCAGTTCTTC
TRBJ2-3 - many TRBV24-1 CATSDSGRTDTQYF TGTGCCACCAGCGACTCTGGACGCACAGATACGCAGTATTTT
TRBJ2-1 - few TRBV7-8 CASSTSSFSYNEQFF TGTGCCAGCAGCACTAGTTCCTTCTCCTACAATGAGCAGTTCTTC
TRBJ2-2 - many TRBV29-1 CSVEISGTTGELFF TGCAGCGTTGAAATATCAGGGACCACCGGGGAGCTGTTTTTT
TRBJ1-3 - many TRBV19 CATRLGVKGNTIYF TGTGCCACCAGGCTGGGAGTTAAAGGAAACACCATATATTTT
TRBJ2-6 - - TRBV11-3 CASSLDSGGANVLTF TGTGCCAGCAGCTTAGACAGCGGAGGAGCCAACGTCCTGACTTTC
TRBJ1-5 TRBD1 - TRBV20-1 CSARDRVRYSNQPQHF TGCAGTGCCAGGGACAGGGTGAGGTATAGCAATCAGCCCCAGCATTTT
TRBJ2-7 TRBD2 many TRBV15 CATSRDWGGSWYEQYF TGTGCCACCAGCAGAGATTGGGGGGGAAGTTGGTACGAGCAGTACTTC
TRBJ2-3 TRBD2 many TRBV27 CASSGGTSGLTDTQYF TGTGCCAGCAGCGGAGGGACTAGCGGACTCACAGATACGCAGTATTTT
TRBJ1-2 - - TRBV28 CATTIDGANYGYTF TGTGCCACCACCATCGACGGAGCTAACTATGGCTACACCTTC
TRBJ1-2 - few TRBV16 CASSQSGGYGYTF TGTGCCAGCAGCCAATCCGGGGGCTATGGCTACACCTTC
TRBJ2-7 TRBD2 - TRBV12-5 CASGLKVAGAPPYEQYF TGTGCTAGTGGTTTGAAAGTAGCGGGAGCGCCACCCTACGAGCAGTACTTC
TRBJ1-5 - many TRBV2 CASTGAGNQPQHF TGTGCCAGCACCGGAGCTGGGAATCAGCCCCAGCATTTT